The rows below give T cell receptor beta chains drawn from one sample of a study of shared clonotypes between healthy human individuals. The data were produced by immunoSEQ multiplex PCR, yet TCRdb's version contains in-frame clones alone and is incomplete. This sample has over 2 million clones, with 85% to 95% found just once. The source material was naive CD4+ T cells sorted from blood. The receptors stem from a man between 18 and 35 years old in good health. Both conserved end residues are part of each CDR3. The order of the fields is D gene, V gene, J gene, clone size, CDR3 DNA, CDR3 protein. A D gene is named only where the DNA matches it firmly. Not all rows give a size; the values are once, few, many and, for expanded clones, a class.

TRBD2	TRBV7-2	TRBJ2-5	NA	TGTGCCAGCAGCTTACGGGGCTGGACTAGCGGGAGTGGAGAGACCCAGTACTTC	CASSLRGWTSGSGETQYF
NA	TRBV5-1	TRBJ2-2	NA	TGCGCCAGCAGCTTGGTGGAAATCTCCGGGGAGCTGTTTTTT	CASSLVEISGELFF
NA	TRBV5-4	TRBJ2-7	NA	TGTGCCAGCAGCTACGACCTGGGCTCCTACGAGCAGTACTTC	CASSYDLGSYEQYF
NA	TRBV2	TRBJ1-4	NA	TGTGCCAGCAGTGAAATAGGGGCAACTAATGAAAAACTGTTTTTT	CASSEIGATNEKLFF
NA	TRBV18	TRBJ2-7	NA	TGTGCCAGCTCACCACATCCCAGGCTACCCTACGAGCAGTACTTC	CASSPHPRLPYEQYF
TRBD1	TRBV5-1	TRBJ2-7	NA	TGCGCCAGCAGCTCCGGGACAGGCTACGAGCAGTACTTC	CASSSGTGYEQYF
NA	TRBV2	TRBJ1-3	once	TGTGCCAGCAGTGAGGACGCGGTCTCTGGAAACACCATATATTTT	CASSEDAVSGNTIYF
NA	TRBV5-1	TRBJ2-5	NA	TGCGCCAGCAGCTTGGGTGGGGCTGGGAGATTGACCCAGTACTTC	CASSLGGAGRLTQYF
NA	TRBV9	TRBJ1-2	NA	TGTGCCAGCAGCGTGGCCGAGGAGTATGGCTACACCTTC	CASSVAEEYGYTF
TRBD1	TRBV2	TRBJ2-2	NA	TGTGCCAGCAGCTTAGAACCGGGACAGGGTTCCGGGGAGCTGTTTTTT	CASSLEPGQGSGELFF
NA	TRBV27	TRBJ2-5	NA	TGTGCCAGCAGTTTACAGGGGACCCCCCAAGAGACCCAGTACTTC	CASSLQGTPQETQYF
NA	TRBV20-1	TRBJ2-5	NA	TGCAGTGCCATTGAAGAGACCCAGTACTTC	CSAIEETQYF